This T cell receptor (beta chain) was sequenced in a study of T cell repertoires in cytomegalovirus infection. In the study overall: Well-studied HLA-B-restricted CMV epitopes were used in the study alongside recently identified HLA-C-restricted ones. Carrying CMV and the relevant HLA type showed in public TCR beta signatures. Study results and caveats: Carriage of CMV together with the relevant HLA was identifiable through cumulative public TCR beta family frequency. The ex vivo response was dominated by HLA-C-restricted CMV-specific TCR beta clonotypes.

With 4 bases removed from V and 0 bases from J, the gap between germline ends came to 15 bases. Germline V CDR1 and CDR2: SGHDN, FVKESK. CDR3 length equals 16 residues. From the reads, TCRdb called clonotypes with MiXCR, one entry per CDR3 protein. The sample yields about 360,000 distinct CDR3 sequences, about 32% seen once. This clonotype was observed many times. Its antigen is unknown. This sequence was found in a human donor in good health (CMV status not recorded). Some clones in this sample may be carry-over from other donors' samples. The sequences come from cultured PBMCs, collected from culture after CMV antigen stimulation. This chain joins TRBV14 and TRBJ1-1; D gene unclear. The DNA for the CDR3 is TGTGCCAGCAGCCTCTTGATGACGGCGTTGAACACTGAAGCTTTCTTT. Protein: CASSLLMTALNTEAFF.